This T cell receptor beta chain was retrieved from a study of blood T cell repertoires in COVID-19. Turning to the study itself: Sources were T cells, B-cell-depleted T cells, or PBMCs; the material itself was cDNA or gDNA.

There are 13 residues in the CDR3. The V and J ends lost 4 bases and 8 bases, in that order; junction bases with no gene match: 4. The germline gives CDR1 SGHDN, CDR2 FVKESK. Sequencing used immunoSEQ multiplex PCR; TCRdb keeps in-frame clones, though not all of them. There are about 120,000 clones in the sample; approximately 83% occur only once, and 11% lies in the top ten. The sequencing input was peripheral blood. This clonotype originated in an elderly man with acute or convalescent COVID-19. The chain combines TRBV14 with TRBJ1-2, with 10 bases matching TRBD1. CDR3 nucleotides: TGTGCCAGCAGCCCTGACAGGGGGCGCGGCTACACCTTC. It yields the protein CASSPDRGRGYTF.